This T cell receptor beta chain was captured by sequencing in a study of blood T cell repertoires in COVID-19. As for the study in general: Collection of acute and convalescent COVID-19 samples took place in the United States, Italy and Spain. The cDNA or gDNA used as material had been derived from T cells, B-cell-depleted T cells, or PBMCs.

CDR1 LNHNV and CDR2 YYDKDF come from the germline V gene (reference sequence). The CDR3 contains 16 residues. The J segment lost 5 bases and the V segment lost 5 bases, leaving 8 bases of the junction unmatched. In the authors' workflow: Using reference gene primer amplification, nucleated cell counts were estimated. The data were produced by immunoSEQ multiplex PCR, yet TCRdb's version contains in-frame clones alone and is incomplete. For V, J and clone size, that table is used; D and trimming come from the DNA. The table has some 220,000 clones, about 85% seen once. The source is a man between 45 and 60 years old who had recovered from COVID-19. This rearrangement joins TRBV15 to TRBJ2-5; TRBD2 aligns across 13 bases. Sequences were obtained from peripheral blood. CDR3 sequence reads: CATSARLAGGRETQYF. CDR3 nucleotide sequence: TGTGCCACCAGCGCACGACTAGCGGGAGGTCGCGAGACCCAGTACTTC.